The clone carrying this T cell receptor (beta chain) was detected ten times or more. Its target is unknown. Via MiXCR, TCRdb re-called the reads, giving one row per CDR3 protein. The repertoire consists of about 130,000 distinct CDR3 sequences, with roughly a third occurring once and the leading ten covering under 65%. The data derive from a study of T cell repertoires in cytomegalovirus infection. Study-wide context: An indication of both CMV infection and matching HLA type came from public TCR beta signatures.

Germline CDR1 is SEHNR and CDR2 is FQNEAQ (reference sequence). The CDR3 covers 17 residues. The V gene lost 2 bases and the J gene lost 2 bases, with 18 bases spanning the gap. The TCR originated in a human donor in good health (CMV status not recorded). Some clones in this sample may be carry-over from other donors' samples. The material was CD8+ T cells from cultured PBMCs, obtained from culture after CMV antigen stimulation. The chain links TRBV7-9 to TRBJ1-1, with D unresolved. The CDR3 protein is CASSLTTPAALNTEAFF. The CDR3 nucleotides are TGTGCCAGCAGCTTAACCACCCCAGCGGCCCTCAACACTGAAGCTTTCTTT.